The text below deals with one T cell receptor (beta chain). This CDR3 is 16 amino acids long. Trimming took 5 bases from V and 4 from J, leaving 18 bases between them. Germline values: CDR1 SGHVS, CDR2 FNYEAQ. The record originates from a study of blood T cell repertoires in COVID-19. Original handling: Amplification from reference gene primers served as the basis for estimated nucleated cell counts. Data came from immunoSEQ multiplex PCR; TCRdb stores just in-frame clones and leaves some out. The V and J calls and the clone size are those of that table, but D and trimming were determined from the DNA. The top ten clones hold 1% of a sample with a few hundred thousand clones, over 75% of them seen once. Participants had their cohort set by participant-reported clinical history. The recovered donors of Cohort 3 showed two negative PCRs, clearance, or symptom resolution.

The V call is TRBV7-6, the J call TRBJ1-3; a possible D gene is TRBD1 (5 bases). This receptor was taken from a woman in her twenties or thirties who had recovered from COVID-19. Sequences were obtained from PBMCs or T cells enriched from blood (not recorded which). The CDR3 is CASSPRGGVSGNTIYF. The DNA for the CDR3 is TGTGCCAGCAGCCCACGGGGGGGGGTCTCCGGAAACACCATATATTTT.